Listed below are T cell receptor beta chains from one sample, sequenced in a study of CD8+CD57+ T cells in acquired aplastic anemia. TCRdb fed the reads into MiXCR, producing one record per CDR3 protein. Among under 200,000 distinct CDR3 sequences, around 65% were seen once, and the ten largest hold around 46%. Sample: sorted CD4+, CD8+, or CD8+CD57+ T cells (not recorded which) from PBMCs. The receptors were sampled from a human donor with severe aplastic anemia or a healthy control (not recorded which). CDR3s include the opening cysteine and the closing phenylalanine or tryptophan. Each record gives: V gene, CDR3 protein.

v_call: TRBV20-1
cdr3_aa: CSARDQGLAAQYF

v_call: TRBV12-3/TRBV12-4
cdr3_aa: CASSLADGSFTDTQYF

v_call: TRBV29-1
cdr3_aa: CSVVDQPQHF

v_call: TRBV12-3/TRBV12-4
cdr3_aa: CASSLGDTNQPQHF

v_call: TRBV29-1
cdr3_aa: CSSTQGNTEAFF

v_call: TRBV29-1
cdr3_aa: CSVERRLDDTQYF

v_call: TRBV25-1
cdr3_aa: CASSESGGKETQYF

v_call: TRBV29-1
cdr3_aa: CSVGQGTEAFF

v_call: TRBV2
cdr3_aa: CASSSQGVLGEQYF

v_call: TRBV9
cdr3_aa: CASSLDVDYGYTF

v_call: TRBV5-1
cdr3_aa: CASSAKISGGTRETQYF

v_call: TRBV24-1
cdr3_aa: CATSARQAQETQYF

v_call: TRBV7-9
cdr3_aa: CASRRQGAYNEQFF

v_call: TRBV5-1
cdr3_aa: CASSFGGESEKLFF

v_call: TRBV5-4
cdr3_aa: CASSPHSGGAGETQYF

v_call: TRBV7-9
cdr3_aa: CASSPGTDQPQHF

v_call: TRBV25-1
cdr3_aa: CASSPGLFSTDTQYF

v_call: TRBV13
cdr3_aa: CASSRASTSTDTQYF

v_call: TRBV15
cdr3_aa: CATSRGNEKLFF

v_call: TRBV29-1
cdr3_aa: CSVTTGISYEQYF

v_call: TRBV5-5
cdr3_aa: CASSPGQDYYEQYF

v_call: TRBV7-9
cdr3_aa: CASSFGRNTQYF

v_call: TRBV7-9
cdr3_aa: CASILVGSGETQYF

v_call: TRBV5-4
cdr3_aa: CASSRDRAYEQYF

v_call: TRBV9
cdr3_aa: CASSVGTGVGYEQYF

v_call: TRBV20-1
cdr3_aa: CSARDGGQKETQYF

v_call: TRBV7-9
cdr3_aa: CASSLGAGIQETQYF

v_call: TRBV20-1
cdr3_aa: CSADGQGKYEQFF

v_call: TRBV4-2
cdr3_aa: CASSQDFVVRTEAFF

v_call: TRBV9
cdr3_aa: CASSVASQGTSGGVNEQFF

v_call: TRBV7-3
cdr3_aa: CASSLDGREGPYEQYF

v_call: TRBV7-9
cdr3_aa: CASSQDGRVGSPLHF

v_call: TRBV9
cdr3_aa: CASSVATGLAGVSDTQYF

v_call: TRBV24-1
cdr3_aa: CATSDGGLAASTDTQYF

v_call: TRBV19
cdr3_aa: CASMGLAGMLFF

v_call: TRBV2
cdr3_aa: CARVEVQSSYNEQFF